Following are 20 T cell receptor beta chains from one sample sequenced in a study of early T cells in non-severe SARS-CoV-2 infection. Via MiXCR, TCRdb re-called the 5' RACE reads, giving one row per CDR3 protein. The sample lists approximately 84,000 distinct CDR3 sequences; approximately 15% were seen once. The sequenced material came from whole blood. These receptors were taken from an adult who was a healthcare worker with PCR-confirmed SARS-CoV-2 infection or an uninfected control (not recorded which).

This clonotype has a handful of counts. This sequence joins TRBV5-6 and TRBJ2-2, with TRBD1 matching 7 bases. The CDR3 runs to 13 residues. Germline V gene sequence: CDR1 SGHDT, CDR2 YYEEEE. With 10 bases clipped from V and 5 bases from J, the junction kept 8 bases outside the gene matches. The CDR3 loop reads CAGRQGMTGELFF. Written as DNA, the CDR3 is TGTGCCGGACGACAGGGTATGACCGGGGAGCTGTTTTTT.

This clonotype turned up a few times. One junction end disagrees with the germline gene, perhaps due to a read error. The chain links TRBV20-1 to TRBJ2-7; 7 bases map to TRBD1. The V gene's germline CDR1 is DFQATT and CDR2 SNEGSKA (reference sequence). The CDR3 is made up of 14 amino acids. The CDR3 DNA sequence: TGCAGGGCTAGTGGAGACAGGGTTTTCTACGAGCAGTACTTC. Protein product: CRASGDRVFYEQYF.

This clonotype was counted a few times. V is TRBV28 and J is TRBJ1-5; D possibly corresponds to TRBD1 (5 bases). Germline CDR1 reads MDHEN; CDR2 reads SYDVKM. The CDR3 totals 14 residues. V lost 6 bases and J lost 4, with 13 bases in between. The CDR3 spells CASSSRGLNQPQHF. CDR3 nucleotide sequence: TGTGCCAGCAGCTCGCGGGGCTTAAATCAGCCCCAGCATTTT.

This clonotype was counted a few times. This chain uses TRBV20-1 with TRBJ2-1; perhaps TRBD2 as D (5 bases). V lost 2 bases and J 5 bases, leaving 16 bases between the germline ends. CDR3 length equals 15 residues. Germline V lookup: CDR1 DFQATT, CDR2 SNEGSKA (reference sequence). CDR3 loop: CSARTWRVKNNEQFF. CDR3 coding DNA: TGCAGTGCTAGAACATGGCGGGTCAAAAACAATGAGCAGTTCTTC.

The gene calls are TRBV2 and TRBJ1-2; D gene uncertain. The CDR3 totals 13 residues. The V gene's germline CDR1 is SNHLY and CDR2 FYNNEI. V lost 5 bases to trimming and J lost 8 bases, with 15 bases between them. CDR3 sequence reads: CASSRETREGYTF. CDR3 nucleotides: TGTGCCAGCAGTCGTGAAACGCGAGAAGGCTACACCTTC. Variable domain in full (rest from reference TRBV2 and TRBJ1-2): EPEVTQTPSHQVTQMGQEVILRCVPISNHLYFYWYRQILGQKVEFLVSFYNNEISEKSEIFDDQFSVERPDGSNFTLKIRSTKLEDSAMYFCASSRETREGYTFGSGTRLTVV.

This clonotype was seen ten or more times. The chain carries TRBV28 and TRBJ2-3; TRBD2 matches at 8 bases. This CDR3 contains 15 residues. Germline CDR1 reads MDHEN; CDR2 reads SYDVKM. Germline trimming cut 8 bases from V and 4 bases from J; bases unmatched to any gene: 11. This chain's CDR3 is CASCRGGGRADTQYF. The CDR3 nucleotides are TGTGCCAGCTGTCGGGGGGGTGGACGAGCAGATACGCAGTATTTT.

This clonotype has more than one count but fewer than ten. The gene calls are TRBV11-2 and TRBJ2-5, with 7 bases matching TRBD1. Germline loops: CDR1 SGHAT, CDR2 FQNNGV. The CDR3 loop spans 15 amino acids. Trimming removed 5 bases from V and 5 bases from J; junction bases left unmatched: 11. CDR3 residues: CASSRRFDRVETQYF. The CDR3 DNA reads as TGTGCCAGCAGCCGAAGATTCGACAGGGTTGAGACCCAGTACTTC.

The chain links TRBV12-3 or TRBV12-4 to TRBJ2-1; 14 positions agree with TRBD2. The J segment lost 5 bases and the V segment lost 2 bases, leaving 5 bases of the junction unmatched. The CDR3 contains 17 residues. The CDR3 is CASSLQVGLAGDNEQFF. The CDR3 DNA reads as TGTGCCAGCAGTTTACAGGTGGGACTAGCGGGAGACAATGAGCAGTTCTTC.

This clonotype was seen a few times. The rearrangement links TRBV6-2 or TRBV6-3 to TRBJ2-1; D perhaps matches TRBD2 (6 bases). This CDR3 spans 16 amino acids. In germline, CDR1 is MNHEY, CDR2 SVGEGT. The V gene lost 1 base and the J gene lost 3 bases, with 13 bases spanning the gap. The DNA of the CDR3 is TGTGCCAGCAGTTACTTGGGGCTAGCGAGCTACAATGAGCAGTTCTTC. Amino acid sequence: CASSYLGLASYNEQFF.

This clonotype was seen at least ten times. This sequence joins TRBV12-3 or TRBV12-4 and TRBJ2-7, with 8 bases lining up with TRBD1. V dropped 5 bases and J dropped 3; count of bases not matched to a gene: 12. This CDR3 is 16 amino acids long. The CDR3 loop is CASSALKGTGIYEQYF. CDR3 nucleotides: TGTGCCAGCAGTGCCCTTAAAGGGACAGGTATCTACGAGCAGTACTTC.

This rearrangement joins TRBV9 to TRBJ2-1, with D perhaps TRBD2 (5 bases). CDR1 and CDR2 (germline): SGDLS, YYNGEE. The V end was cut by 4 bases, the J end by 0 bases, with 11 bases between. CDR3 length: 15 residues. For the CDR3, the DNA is TGTGCCAGCAGCCCAGGTGGGAGCTCCTACAATGAGCAGTTCTTC. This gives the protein CASSPGGSSYNEQFF.

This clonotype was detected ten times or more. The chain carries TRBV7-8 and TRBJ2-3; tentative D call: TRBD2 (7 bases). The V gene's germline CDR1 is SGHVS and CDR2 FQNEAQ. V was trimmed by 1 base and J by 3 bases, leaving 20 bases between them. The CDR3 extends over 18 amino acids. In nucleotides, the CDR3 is TGTGCCAGCAGCTTAGGAGTCTATAGGACTAGGGGGACAGATACGCAGTATTTT. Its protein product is CASSLGVYRTRGTDTQYF.

CDR3 sequence: CATSREADIHEQYF. CDR3 in DNA: TGTGCCACCAGCAGAGAGGCAGATATCCACGAGCAGTACTTC. The gene calls are TRBV15 and TRBJ2-7; D remains ambiguous. Germline V CDR1 and CDR2: LNHNV, YYDKDF (reference sequence). The CDR3 is 14 amino acids. The V gene lost 0 bases and the J gene lost 5 bases, with 11 bases spanning the gap.

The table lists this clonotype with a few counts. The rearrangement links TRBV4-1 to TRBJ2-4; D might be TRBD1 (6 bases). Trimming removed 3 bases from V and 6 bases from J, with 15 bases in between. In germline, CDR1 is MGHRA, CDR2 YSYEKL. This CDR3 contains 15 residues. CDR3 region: CASSQGQGTGNIQYF. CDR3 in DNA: TGCGCCAGCAGCCAGGGGCAGGGGACGGGAAACATTCAGTACTTC.

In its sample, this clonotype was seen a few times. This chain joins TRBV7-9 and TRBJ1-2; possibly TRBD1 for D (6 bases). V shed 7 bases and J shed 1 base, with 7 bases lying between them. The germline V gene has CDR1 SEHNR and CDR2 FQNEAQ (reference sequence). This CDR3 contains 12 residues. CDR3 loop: CASTDSNYGYTF. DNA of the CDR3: TGTGCCAGCACGGACAGTAACTATGGCTACACCTTC.

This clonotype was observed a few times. CDR3 in amino acids: CASSFMVRGPYEQYF. CDR3 nucleotides: TGTGCCAGCAGTTTTATGGTCAGGGGCCCCTACGAGCAGTACTTC. This chain links TRBV12-3 or TRBV12-4 with TRBJ2-7; TRBD1 is a possible D gene (6 bases). Trimming took off 3 bases at V and 2 bases at J, with 14 bases between the two ends. CDR3 length equals 15 residues.

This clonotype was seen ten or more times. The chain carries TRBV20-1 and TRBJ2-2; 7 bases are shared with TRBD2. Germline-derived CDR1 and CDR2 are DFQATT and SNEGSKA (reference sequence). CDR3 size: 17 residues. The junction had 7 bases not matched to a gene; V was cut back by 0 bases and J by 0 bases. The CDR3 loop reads CSARELGSGTNTGELFF. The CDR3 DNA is TGCAGTGCTAGAGAACTGGGGAGCGGGACGAACACCGGGGAGCTGTTTTTT.

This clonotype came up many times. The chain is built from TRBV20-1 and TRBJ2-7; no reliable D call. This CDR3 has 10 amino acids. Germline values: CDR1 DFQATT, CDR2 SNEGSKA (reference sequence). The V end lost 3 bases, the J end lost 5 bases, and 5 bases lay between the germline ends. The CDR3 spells CSARENEQYF. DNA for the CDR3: TGCAGTGCTAGGGAGAACGAGCAGTACTTC.

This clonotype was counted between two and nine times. The CDR3 here is CASRTATYNEQFF. The CDR3 region has the DNA TGCGCCAGCAGGACAGCCACCTACAATGAGCAGTTCTTC. The chain links TRBV10-2 to TRBJ2-1; TRBD1 might be the D (5 bases). The V end lost 6 bases, the J end lost 2 bases, and 8 bases lay between the germline ends. Germline V CDR1 and CDR2: WSHSY, SAAADI. The CDR3 has 13 residues.

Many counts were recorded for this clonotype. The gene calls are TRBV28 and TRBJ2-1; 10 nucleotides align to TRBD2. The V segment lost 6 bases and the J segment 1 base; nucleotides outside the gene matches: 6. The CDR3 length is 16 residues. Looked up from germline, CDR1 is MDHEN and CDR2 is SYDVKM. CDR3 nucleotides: TGTGCCAGCAGAAGCCTAGCGGGAGAATCCTACAATGAGCAGTTCTTC. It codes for CASRSLAGESYNEQFF.